The 32 T cell receptor beta chains below were found in one sample sequenced in a study of T-cell memory formation after mild COVID-19. TCRdb re-analysed the 5' RACE reads in MiXCR, keeping a single row per CDR3 protein. This sample has about 470,000 distinct CDR3 sequences; 15% to 20% occur once, and the top ten carry 9% to 15%. What was sequenced was PBMCs or a T cell subset sorted from them (not recorded which). The receptors shown here come from an adult woman who had mild COVID-19 (a few samples of this study predate the infection). Cell type and time point are not known.

This rearrangement joins TRBV5-1 to TRBJ1-5; tentative D call: TRBD1 (5 bases). Per germline, CDR1 SGHRS and CDR2 YFSETQ. The CDR3 sequence is 15 residues long. V shed 0 bases and J shed 7 bases, with 14 bases lying between them. The CDR3 loop is CASSLGGGSGQPQHF. CDR3 bases: TGCGCCAGCAGCTTGGGGGGGGGTTCGGGACAGCCCCAGCATTTT. Filled out from reference TRBV5-1 and TRBJ1-5, the complete variable domain reads KAGVTQTPRYLIKTRGQQVTLSCSPISGHRSVSWYQQTPGQGLQFLFEYFSETQRNKGNFPGRFSGRQFSNSRSEMNVSTLELGDSALYLCASSLGGGSGQPQHFGDGTRLSIL.

This clonotype has just a few counts. This chain connects TRBV7-6 to TRBJ2-7; D remains unclear. Trimming stripped 0 bases from V and 6 bases from J, with 18 bases between. This CDR3 is 16 amino acids long. The germline gives CDR1 SGHVS, CDR2 FNYEAQ. CDR3 protein: CASSLASPGIYAEQYF. The CDR3 DNA reads as TGTGCCAGCAGCTTAGCGAGCCCTGGGATCTACGCCGAGCAGTACTTC. Looking up the rest from reference TRBV7-6 and TRBJ2-7 gives the full variable domain: GAGVSQSPRYKVTKRGQDVALRCDPISGHVSLYWYRQALGQGPEFLTYFNYEAQQDKSGLPNDRFSAERPEGSISTLTIQRTEQRDSAMYRCASSLASPGIYAEQYFGPGTRLTVT.

V is TRBV12-3 or TRBV12-4 and J is TRBJ2-1, with 7 bases aligning to TRBD2. This CDR3 spans 14 amino acids. V lost 5 bases, J lost 8 bases, and 9 bases stayed unmatched. The CDR3 DNA reads TGTGCCAGCAGTGCTGGACTGGGAGGGGATGAGCAGTTCTTC. The encoded protein is CASSAGLGGDEQFF.

This clonotype was picked up a small number of times. The J gene is TRBJ2-3, the V gene TRBV13, with D unclear. The CDR3 length is 15 residues. CDR1 is PRHDT, CDR2 FYEKMQ, per germline (reference sequence). The germline V and J ends were trimmed by 4 bases and 2 bases, with 13 bases remaining between them. Written as DNA, the CDR3 is TGTGCCAGCAGCTCCCTTTCGGTAGTCACAGATACGCAGTATTTT. It yields the protein CASSSLSVVTDTQYF.

This clonotype was observed many times. V usage is TRBV2 and J usage is TRBJ1-1; a weak D match, TRBD1 (6 bases). Germline values: CDR1 SNHLY, CDR2 FYNNEI. Trimming stripped 6 bases from V and 1 base from J, with 15 bases between. The CDR3 totals 15 residues. CDR3: CASRDSTGGNTEAFF. The CDR3 bases are TGTGCCAGCAGGGACTCGACAGGAGGGAACACTGAAGCTTTCTTT.

V is TRBV7-2 and J is TRBJ2-3; TRBD2 matches 9 bases. The germline V gene encodes CDR1 SGHTA and CDR2 FQGNSA. CDR3 size: 19 residues. Germline trimming cut 2 bases from V and 0 bases from J; bases unmatched to any gene: 12. The DNA for the CDR3 is TGTGCCAGCAGCTTATTCGGAAGCGGGGGGCCACCTAGCACAGATACGCAGTATTTT. Protein sequence: CASSLFGSGGPPSTDTQYF.

J is TRBJ1-5 and V is TRBV20-1; tentatively, D is TRBD1 (6 bases). Looked up from germline, CDR1 is DFQATT and CDR2 is SNEGSKA (reference sequence). Trimming shortened V by 4 bases and J by 0 bases, and 16 bases separated the two germline ends. The CDR3 has 16 amino acids. The CDR3 loop reads CSAKGEMTSSNQPQHF. DNA of the CDR3: TGCAGTGCTAAGGGGGAGATGACATCTAGCAATCAGCCCCAGCATTTT.

V and J are TRBV6-1 and TRBJ1-1, with D possibly matching TRBD1 (6 bases). Trimming removed 9 bases at V and 1 base at J, with 15 bases between. The CDR3 extends over 14 amino acids. Per germline, CDR1 MNHNS and CDR2 SASEGT. DNA for the CDR3: TGTGCCAGTGGGCAGGGGTACGGGAACACTGAAGCTTTCTTT. This sequence encodes CASGQGYGNTEAFF.

This sequence joins TRBV12-3 or TRBV12-4 and TRBJ2-1; 8 bases map to TRBD1. Trimming removed 6 bases from V and 8 bases from J; junction bases left unmatched: 9. This CDR3 has 14 amino acids. CDR3 sequence (DNA): TGTGCCAGCAGCCTTCGACAGGGGTGGGATGAGCAGTTCTTC. Amino acids: CASSLRQGWDEQFF.

This clonotype showed up just a few times. The chain is built from TRBV7-8 and TRBJ2-3; possible D gene TRBD1, 5 bases. This CDR3 contains 15 residues. Germline lookup yields CDR1 SGHVS and CDR2 FQNEAQ. Trimming left V 5 bases short and J 0 bases short, with 12 bases between. This chain's CDR3 is CASSLMQGSTDTQYF. Here the CDR3 DNA reads TGTGCCAGCAGCCTTATGCAGGGAAGCACAGATACGCAGTATTTT.

V usage is TRBV6-2 or TRBV6-3 and J usage is TRBJ2-7, with a possible D match to TRBD1 (6 bases). The germline V gene encodes CDR1 MNHEY and CDR2 SVGEGT. The CDR3 contains 17 residues. Trimming took off 0 bases at V and 4 bases at J, with 19 bases between the two ends. CDR3 nucleotides: TGTGCCAGCAGTTACTCCAGGGGCGGGCCTAACAGGTACGAGCAGTACTTC. This gives the protein CASSYSRGGPNRYEQYF.

The V and J genes are TRBV7-2 and TRBJ2-1; D might be TRBD2 (6 bases). Trimming stripped 8 bases from V and 7 bases from J, with 12 bases between. The CDR3 contains 12 residues. Germline V gene data show CDR1 as SGHTA and CDR2 as FQGNSA. As DNA, the CDR3 is TGTGCCAGCGGACACGGGGGAAATGAGCAGTTCTTC. Translating gives CASGHGGNEQFF.

The chain is built from TRBV7-6 and TRBJ2-7, with no clear D. From germline, CDR1 is SGHVS and CDR2 FNYEAQ. V shed 4 bases and J shed 3 bases, with 7 bases lying between them. The CDR3 is 12 amino acids. The DNA for the CDR3 is TGTGCCAGCAGCTCCCCGAACTACGAGCAGTACTTC. Encoded protein: CASSSPNYEQYF. The whole variable domain, filled in from reference TRBV7-6 and TRBJ2-7, reads GAGVSQSPRYKVTKRGQDVALRCDPISGHVSLYWYRQALGQGPEFLTYFNYEAQQDKSGLPNDRFSAERPEGSISTLTIQRTEQRDSAMYRCASSSPNYEQYFGPGTRLTVT.

V is TRBV7-9 and J is TRBJ2-2; 7 bases are a match to TRBD1. Per the germline V gene, CDR1 is SEHNR and CDR2 is FQNEAQ (reference sequence). This CDR3 comprises 17 residues. J was trimmed by 2 bases and V by 4 bases; bases with no gene match: 10. The CDR3 DNA reads as TGTGCCAGCAGCTCACAGCCGACAGGGCCAAACACCGGGGAGCTGTTTTTT. Protein: CASSSQPTGPNTGELFF.

This clonotype has a handful of counts. The chain employs TRBV7-2 and TRBJ2-2; TRBD2 might be the D (6 bases). Germline V gene data show CDR1 as SGHTA and CDR2 as FQGNSA. CDR3 length: 14 residues. The germline V and J ends were trimmed by 8 bases and 1 base, with 11 bases remaining between them. CDR3 region: CASQEGLNTGELFF. The CDR3 bases are TGTGCCAGCCAGGAGGGGCTGAACACCGGGGAGCTGTTTTTT.

The chain recombines TRBV5-1 with TRBJ1-1; 10 nucleotides line up with TRBD1. The V gene's germline CDR1 is SGHRS and CDR2 YFSETQ. This CDR3 comprises 15 residues. Trimming took 0 bases from V and 3 from J; bases not matched to a gene: 2. The CDR3 region has the DNA TGCGCCAGCAGCTTGGAGGGACAGGGGTACACTGAAGCTTTCTTT. It translates to CASSLEGQGYTEAFF.

The chain joins TRBV3-1 to TRBJ2-1; the D is unclear. In germline, CDR1 is LGHDT, CDR2 YNNKEL (reference sequence). Trimming removed 0 bases from V and 1 base from J, with 19 bases in between. The CDR3 loop spans 19 amino acids. The CDR3 sequence is CASSQDLSARSRSYNEQFF. The DNA for the CDR3 is TGTGCCAGCAGCCAAGATTTGTCCGCAAGGTCGCGTTCCTACAATGAGCAGTTCTTC.

This clonotype turned up a few times. The genes are TRBV3-1 and TRBJ2-5; 7 bases line up with TRBD2. J lost 3 bases, V lost 4 bases, and 11 bases had no gene match. Germline CDR1 reads LGHDT; CDR2 reads YNNKEL (reference sequence). The CDR3 has 16 residues. CDR3: CASSRGGLNREETQYF. The CDR3 nucleotides read TGTGCCAGCAGCCGCGGGGGTCTAAACCGGGAAGAGACCCAGTACTTC.

This chain uses TRBV5-6 with TRBJ1-6; tentatively, D is TRBD1 (5 bases). The V end was cut by 0 bases, the J end by 0 bases, with 19 bases between. In germline, CDR1 is SGHDT, CDR2 YYEEEE. The CDR3 runs to 20 residues. CDR3 in amino acids: CASSLGPPGLTLSYNSPLHF. The CDR3 DNA sequence: TGTGCCAGCAGCTTGGGGCCTCCAGGGCTCACGCTCTCCTATAATTCACCCCTCCACTTT.

This clonotype came up many times. This sequence joins TRBV30 and TRBJ1-5, with unresolved D. Trimming cost V 3 bases and J 6 bases, with 12 bases left between them. The CDR3 is made up of 13 amino acids. Germline V gives CDR1 GTSNPN, CDR2 SVGIG (reference sequence). The CDR3, as DNA: TGTGCCTGGAGCAATTCAGTTCTTCAGCCCCAGCATTTT. Protein: CAWSNSVLQPQHF.

This clonotype has a handful of counts. The chain recombines TRBV20-1 with TRBJ2-3; D possibly uses TRBD1 or TRBD2 (5 bases each). This CDR3 contains 16 residues. The germline CDR1 and CDR2 sequences are DFQATT and SNEGSKA (reference sequence). With 3 bases removed from V and 2 bases from J, the gap between germline ends came to 18 bases. The CDR3 loop is CSASPPRDGFTDTQYF. CDR3 DNA sequence: TGCAGTGCTAGTCCCCCCCGGGACGGTTTCACAGATACGCAGTATTTT.

This clonotype was recorded many times. DNA for the CDR3: TGTGCCAGCAGACCACGACCGGGAGGGCCCACAGATACGCAGTATTTT. Its translation: CASRPRPGGPTDTQYF. The rearrangement links TRBV25-1 to TRBJ2-3, with TRBD2 matching over 8 bases. Germline V gene lookup returns CDR1 MGHDK and CDR2 SYGVNS. The CDR3 length is 16 residues. J lost 2 bases, V lost 6 bases, and 10 bases had no gene match.

This clonotype has just a few counts. The chain uses TRBV7-3 and TRBJ2-1; 11 bases fit TRBD2. Germline CDR1 reads SGHTA; CDR2 reads FQGTGA. The CDR3 extends over 15 amino acids. The junction had 4 bases not matched to a gene; V was cut back by 5 bases and J by 4 bases. Written as DNA, the CDR3 is TGTGCCAGCAGCGCTAGCGGGGGGCCGTACAATGAGCAGTTCTTC. Translating it yields CASSASGGPYNEQFF. The variable domain in full, with the rest retrieved from reference TRBV7-3 and TRBJ2-1, is GAGVSQTPSNKVTEKGKYVELRCDPISGHTALYWYRQSLGQGPEFLIYFQGTGAADDSGLPNDRFFAVRPEGSVSTLKIQRTERGDSAVYLCASSASGGPYNEQFFGPGTRLTVL.

This chain links TRBV6-6 with TRBJ2-3; TRBD1 aligns across 7 bases. Losses at the gene ends were 6 bases for V and 2 bases for J; bases not matched to a gene: 5. Germline-derived CDR1 and CDR2 are MNHNY and SVGAGI (reference sequence). The CDR3 covers 14 residues. CDR3 residues: CASRLGTDTDTQYF. In nucleotides, the CDR3 is TGTGCCAGCAGACTCGGGACAGACACAGATACGCAGTATTTT.

The chain links TRBV29-1 to TRBJ2-3, with D unclear. Trimming removed 0 bases from V and 4 bases from J, with 8 bases in between. Germline V gene sequence: CDR1 SQVTM, CDR2 ANQGSEA. CDR3 length equals 13 residues. The CDR3 is CSVEDPAADTQYF. As DNA, the CDR3 is TGCAGCGTTGAAGATCCCGCCGCAGATACGCAGTATTTT.

This clonotype was detected many times. The chain links TRBV29-1 to TRBJ1-1; TRBD1 aligns across 8 bases. Germline values: CDR1 SQVTM, CDR2 ANQGSEA. Trimming removed 3 bases from V and 11 bases from J; junction bases left unmatched: 8. The CDR3 runs 12 residues. CDR3 DNA sequence: TGCAGCGTTGACCTGGACAGGGCGGTGGCTTTCTTT. Translating gives CSVDLDRAVAFF.

The rearrangement joins TRBV10-3 to TRBJ1-5; 8 bases line up with TRBD1. J was trimmed by 2 bases and V by 4 bases; bases with no gene match: 7. The CDR3 extends over 16 amino acids. CDR1 ENHRY and CDR2 SYGVKD come from the germline V gene. The CDR3 loop is CAISANSGGGNQPQHF. CDR3 sequence (DNA): TGTGCCATCAGTGCCAACTCAGGGGGCGGCAATCAGCCCCAGCATTTT.

The chain uses TRBV5-1 and TRBJ2-3; D unresolved. CDR3 length equals 14 residues. Trimming pared 0 bases from V and 5 bases from J, leaving 10 bases between. Looked up from germline, CDR1 is SGHRS and CDR2 is YFSETQ. CDR3 DNA: TGCGCCAGCAGCTTGGCTGGCAGGATAGATACGCAGTATTTT. Translating it yields CASSLAGRIDTQYF.

The chain uses TRBV6-6 and TRBJ1-1; 7 nucleotides agree with TRBD1. Germline CDR1 is MNHNY and CDR2 is SVGAGI (reference sequence). V shed 0 bases and J 1 base; nucleotides not matched to a gene: 5. This CDR3 spans 16 amino acids. The CDR3 bases are TGTGCCAGCAGTTACTCGACAGGGAGGGGGAACACTGAAGCTTTCTTT. It yields the protein CASSYSTGRGNTEAFF.

V and J are TRBV3-2 and TRBJ2-7; the tabulated D call, TRBD2, remains unverified against the DNA. TRBV3-2 is flagged as a pseudogene. The CDR3 is made up of 18 amino acids. DNA for the CDR3: TGTGCCAGCAGCCAAGATGAGCGGGAGGTCTCCCTTGGCTACGAGCAGTACTTC. This encodes CASSQDEREVSLGYEQYF.

This clonotype was seen a few times. This chain links TRBV5-1 with TRBJ2-1; TRBD2 matches at 10 bases. The J segment lost 5 bases and the V segment lost 0 bases, leaving 5 bases of the junction unmatched. The CDR3 totals 16 residues. CDR1 SGHRS and CDR2 YFSETQ come from the germline V gene. CDR3 DNA sequence: TGCGCCAGCAGCTTGGCCCCTAGCGGGGGTCACAATGAGCAGTTCTTC. As protein: CASSLAPSGGHNEQFF.

V is TRBV2 and J is TRBJ2-1, with D uncertain. Trimming pared 7 bases from V and 6 bases from J, leaving 13 bases between. The CDR3 is made up of 13 amino acids. Per germline, CDR1 SNHLY and CDR2 FYNNEI. The CDR3 spells CASNSVMFNEQFF. In DNA, the CDR3 is TGTGCCAGCAACTCAGTGATGTTCAATGAGCAGTTCTTC.